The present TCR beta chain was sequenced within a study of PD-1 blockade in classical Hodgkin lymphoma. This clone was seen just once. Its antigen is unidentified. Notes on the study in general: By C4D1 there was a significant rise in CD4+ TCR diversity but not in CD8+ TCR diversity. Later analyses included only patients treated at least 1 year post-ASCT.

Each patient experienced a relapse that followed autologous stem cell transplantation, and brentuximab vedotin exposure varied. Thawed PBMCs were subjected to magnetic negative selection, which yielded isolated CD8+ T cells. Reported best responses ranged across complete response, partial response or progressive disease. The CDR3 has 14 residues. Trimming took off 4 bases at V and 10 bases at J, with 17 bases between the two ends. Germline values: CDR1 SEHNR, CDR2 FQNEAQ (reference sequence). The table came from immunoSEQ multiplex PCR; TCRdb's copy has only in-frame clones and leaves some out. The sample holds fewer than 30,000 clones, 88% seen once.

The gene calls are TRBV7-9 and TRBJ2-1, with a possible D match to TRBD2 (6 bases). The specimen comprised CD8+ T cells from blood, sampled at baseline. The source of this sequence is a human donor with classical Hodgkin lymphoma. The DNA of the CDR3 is TGTGCCAGCAGCTCCACCTGGGGGGATAGGGAGCAGTTCTTC. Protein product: CASSSTWGDREQFF.